This entry lists 14 T cell receptor beta chains sequenced from one sample in a study of CD8 T cells in Susac syndrome. It was with random hexamers that about 0.45 to 1 ug RNA was reverse transcribed. Via MiXCR, TCRdb re-called the immunoSEQ multiplex PCR reads, giving one row per CDR3 protein. The table has almost 450,000 distinct CDR3 sequences, 85% to 90% seen once; the top ten hold about 0.12%. Material: CD8+ T cells from PBMCs. The receptors here all came from a human donor with multiple sclerosis.

The rearrangement uses TRBV24-1 and TRBJ2-3; either TRBD1 or TRBD2 may fit D (5 bases each). Trimming took 9 bases from V and 0 from J, leaving 6 bases between them. CDR1 KGHDR and CDR2 SFDVKD come from the germline V gene. The CDR3 consists of 12 residues. As DNA, the CDR3 is TGTGCCACCGGGGGTAGCACAGATACGCAGTATTTT. Translation: CATGGSTDTQYF.

The gene calls are TRBV5-6 and TRBJ2-4; unclear D gene. Trimming removed 4 bases from V and 0 bases from J, with 8 bases in between. The CDR3 is 14 amino acids. Germline CDR1 and CDR2: SGHDT and YYEEEE. The CDR3 protein is CASSLLGAKNIQYF. The CDR3 nucleotides are TGTGCCAGCAGCCTGCTTGGAGCCAAAAACATTCAGTACTTC.

The chain joins TRBV28 to TRBJ1-1; D remains unclear. The CDR3 runs to 13 residues. V shed 3 bases and J shed 1 base, with 6 bases lying between them. CDR1 MDHEN and CDR2 SYDVKM come from the germline V gene. CDR3 DNA sequence: TGTGCCAGCAGTTTTTGGGGGAACACTGAAGCTTTCTTT. This translates into CASSFWGNTEAFF.

This clonotype was seen a single time. This chain links TRBV5-1 with TRBJ1-1; 8 bases line up with TRBD1. CDR1 and CDR2 (germline): SGHRS, YFSETQ. The ends lost 0 bases at V and 10 bases at J; junction bases unmatched: 20. This CDR3 spans 18 amino acids. The CDR3 here is CASSLGPGGEGLVFVAFF. CDR3 in DNA: TGCGCCAGCAGCTTGGGGCCAGGGGGCGAAGGGTTGGTATTCGTAGCTTTCTTT.

The gene calls are TRBV2 and TRBJ1-6; D is unresolved. The CDR3 length is 16 residues. The germline CDR1 and CDR2 sequences are SNHLY and FYNNEI. Trimming removed 2 bases at V and 3 bases at J, with 11 bases between. The CDR3 loop is CASSEIYQSYNSPLHF. The CDR3 region has the DNA TGTGCCAGCAGTGAAATATATCAGAGCTATAATTCACCCCTCCACTTT.

This clonotype has just a few counts. The chain combines TRBV6-6 with TRBJ2-7; D is possibly TRBD2 (6 bases). Germline CDR1 is MNHNY and CDR2 is SVGAGI (reference sequence). V lost 9 bases and J 4 bases, leaving 10 bases between the germline ends. The CDR3 contains 11 residues. CDR3 nucleotides: TGTGCCAGTGGGGACTCTTACGAGCAGTACTTC. It specifies CASGDSYEQYF.

On this clonotype: At one of its ends the junction is not consistent with the germline gene, which may arise from a read error. This chain uses TRBV4-1 with TRBJ2-2, with 8 bases matching TRBD1. The V gene's germline CDR1 is MGHRA and CDR2 YSYEKL. This CDR3 is 17 amino acids long. The CDR3 DNA follows: TGCGCCAGCAGGCAAGGGGGAAACAGGGGGGACACCGGGGAGCTGTTTTTT. Its protein product is CASRQGGNRGDTGELFF.

In its sample, this clonotype was seen a few times. The genes are TRBV5-8 and TRBJ1-6; D ambiguous. Germline CDR1 and CDR2: SGHTS and YDEGEE. The V end was cut by 0 bases, the J end by 5 bases, with 6 bases between. CDR3 size: 14 residues. CDR3 sequence reads: CASSLAGDNSPLHF. CDR3 nucleotide sequence: TGTGCCAGCAGCTTGGCCGGGGATAATTCACCCCTCCACTTT. Based on the CDR3 plus reference TRBV5-8 and TRBJ1-6, the full variable domain is EAGVTQSPTHLIKTRGQQATLRCSPISGHTSVYWYQQALGLGLQFLLWYDEGEERNRGNFPPRFSGRQFPNYSSELNVNALELEDSALYLCASSLAGDNSPLHFGNGTRLTVT.

The chain combines TRBV7-2 with TRBJ1-2, with 9 positions matching TRBD1. The CDR3 totals 15 residues. Trimming took 5 bases from V and 1 from J; bases not matched to a gene: 5. Germline V lookup: CDR1 SGHTA, CDR2 FQGNSA. The CDR3 region has the DNA TGTGCCAGCAGCCCGTACAGGGGGCATAACTATGGCTACACCTTC. Protein product: CASSPYRGHNYGYTF.

This clonotype showed up just once. This chain joins TRBV18 and TRBJ2-4; no reliable D call. The CDR3 consists of 16 residues. Trimming shortened V by 3 bases and J by 5 bases, and 17 bases separated the two germline ends. The germline V gene encodes CDR1 KGHSH and CDR2 LQKENI. The CDR3 sequence: CASSPGYETPENIQYF. The CDR3 nucleotides read TGTGCCAGCTCACCTGGGTATGAGACCCCAGAAAACATTCAGTACTTC. The whole variable domain, remainder taken from reference TRBV18 and TRBJ2-4, is NAGVMQNPRHLVRRRGQEARLRCSPMKGHSHVYWYRQLPEEGLKFMVYLQKENIIDESGMPKERFSAEFPKEGPSILRIQQVVRGDSAAYFCASSPGYETPENIQYFGAGTRLSVL.

Only one count was recorded for this clonotype. A junction end diverges from the germline sequence, so it may reflect a read error. This chain joins TRBV27 and TRBJ2-1; TRBD2 matches 7 bases. The CDR3 has 16 residues. Germline CDR1 MNHEY, CDR2 SMNVEV (reference sequence). Written as DNA, the CDR3 is TGCGCCAGCAGTCTCCTTGGCGGGGGCTCCTACAATGAGCAGTTCTTC. Its translation is CASSLLGGGSYNEQFF.

The DNA for the CDR3 is TGTGCCTGGGCCCCAGGGGGCCCGGGAGGCTACACCTTC. Translated, it gives CAWAPGGPGGYTF. V is TRBV30 and J is TRBJ1-2; 8 nucleotides agree with TRBD1. The CDR3 extends over 13 amino acids. Germline CDR1 reads GTSNPN; CDR2 reads SVGIG (reference sequence). The junction had 10 bases not matched to a gene; V was cut back by 5 bases and J by 8 bases. Complete variable domain (other parts from reference TRBV30 and TRBJ1-2): SQTIHQWPATLVQPVGSPLSLECTVEGTSNPNLYWYRQAAGRGLQLLFYSVGIGQISSEVPQNLSASRPQDRQFILSSKKLLLSDSGFYLCAWAPGGPGGYTFGSGTRLTVV.

V gene TRBV29-1 combines with J gene TRBJ2-3; D uncertain. Germline CDR1 is SQVTM and CDR2 is ANQGSEA. V shed 0 bases and J shed 0 bases, with 10 bases lying between them. CDR3 size: 15 residues. The CDR3 protein is CSVEDYWPSTDTQYF. CDR3 coding DNA: TGCAGCGTTGAAGATTACTGGCCTAGCACAGATACGCAGTATTTT.

This chain uses TRBV5-4 with TRBJ2-2; tentatively, D is TRBD2 (6 bases). This CDR3 is built from 15 residues. Germline V gives CDR1 SGHNT, CDR2 YYREEE (reference sequence). The V and J ends lost 1 base and 5 bases respectively, with 12 bases between them. CDR3 nucleotides: TGTGCCAGCAGCTTGACTGGGGGGTTGACCGGGGAGCTGTTTTTT. This encodes CASSLTGGLTGELFF. The variable domain in full, with the rest retrieved from reference TRBV5-4 and TRBJ2-2, is ETGVTQSPTHLIKTRGQQVTLRCSSQSGHNTVSWYQQALGQGPQFIFQYYREEENGRGNFPPRFSGLQFPNYSSELNVNALELDDSALYLCASSLTGGLTGELFFGEGSRLTVL.